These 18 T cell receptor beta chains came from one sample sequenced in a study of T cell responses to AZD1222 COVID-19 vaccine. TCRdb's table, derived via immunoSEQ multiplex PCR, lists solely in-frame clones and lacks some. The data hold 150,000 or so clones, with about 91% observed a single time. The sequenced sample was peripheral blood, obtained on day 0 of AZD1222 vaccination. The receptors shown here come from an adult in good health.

The CDR3 spells CASSSTNGLAATYEQYF. The CDR3 DNA is TGTGCCAGCAGCTCTACGAATGGACTAGCGGCCACCTACGAGCAGTACTTC. V and J are TRBV7-9 and TRBJ2-7; 10 bases are shared with TRBD2. The length of the CDR3 is 17 residues. The J segment lost 2 bases and the V segment lost 4 bases, leaving 11 bases of the junction unmatched. The V gene's germline CDR1 is SEHNR and CDR2 FQNEAQ (reference sequence).

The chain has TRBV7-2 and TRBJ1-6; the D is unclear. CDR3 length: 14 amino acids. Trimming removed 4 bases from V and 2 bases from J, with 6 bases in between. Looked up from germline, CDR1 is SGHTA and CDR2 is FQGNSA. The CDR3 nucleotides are TGTGCCAGCAGCTACCGGGCCTATAATTCACCCCTCCACTTT. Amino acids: CASSYRAYNSPLHF.

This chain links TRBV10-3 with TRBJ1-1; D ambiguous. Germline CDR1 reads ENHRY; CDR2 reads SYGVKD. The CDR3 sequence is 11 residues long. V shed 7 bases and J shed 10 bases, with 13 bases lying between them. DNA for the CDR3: TGTGCCATCAAACCCCCGGCGGGAGCTTTCTTT. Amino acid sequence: CAIKPPAGAFF.

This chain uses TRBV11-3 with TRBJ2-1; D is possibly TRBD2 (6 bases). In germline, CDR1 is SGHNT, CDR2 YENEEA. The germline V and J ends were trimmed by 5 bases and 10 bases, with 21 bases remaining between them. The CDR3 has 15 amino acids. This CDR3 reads CASSPRGRADTEQFF. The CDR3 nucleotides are TGTGCCAGCAGCCCCCGGGGGAGAGCGGATACCGAGCAGTTCTTC.

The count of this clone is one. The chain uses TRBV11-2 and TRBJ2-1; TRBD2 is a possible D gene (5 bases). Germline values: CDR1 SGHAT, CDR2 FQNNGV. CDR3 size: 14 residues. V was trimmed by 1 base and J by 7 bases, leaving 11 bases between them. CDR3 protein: CASSLVLVVNEQFF. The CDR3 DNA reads TGTGCCAGCAGCTTAGTACTAGTTGTAAATGAGCAGTTCTTC.

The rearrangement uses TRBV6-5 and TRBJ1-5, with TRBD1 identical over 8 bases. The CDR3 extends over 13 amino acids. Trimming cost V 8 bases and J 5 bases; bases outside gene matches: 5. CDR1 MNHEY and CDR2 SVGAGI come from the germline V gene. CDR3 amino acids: CASGDRGHQPQHF. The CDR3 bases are TGTGCCAGCGGCGACAGGGGACATCAGCCCCAGCATTTT.

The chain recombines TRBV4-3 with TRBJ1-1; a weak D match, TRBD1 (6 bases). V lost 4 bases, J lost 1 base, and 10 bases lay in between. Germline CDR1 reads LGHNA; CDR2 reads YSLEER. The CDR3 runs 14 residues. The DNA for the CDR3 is TGCGCCAGCAGCCGAGGGGGACAGAACACTGAAGCTTTCTTT. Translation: CASSRGGQNTEAFF.

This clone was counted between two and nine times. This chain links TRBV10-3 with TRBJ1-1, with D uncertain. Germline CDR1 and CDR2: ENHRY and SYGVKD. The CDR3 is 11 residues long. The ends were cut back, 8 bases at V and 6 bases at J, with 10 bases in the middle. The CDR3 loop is CAIGARAEAFF. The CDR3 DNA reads TGTGCCATCGGTGCACGCGCTGAAGCTTTCTTT.

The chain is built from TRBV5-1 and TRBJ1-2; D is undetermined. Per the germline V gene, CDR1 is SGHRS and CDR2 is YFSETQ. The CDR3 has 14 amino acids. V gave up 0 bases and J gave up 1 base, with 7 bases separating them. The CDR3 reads CASSLEQNNYGYTF. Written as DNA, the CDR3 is TGCGCCAGCAGCTTGGAACAGAATAACTATGGCTACACCTTC.

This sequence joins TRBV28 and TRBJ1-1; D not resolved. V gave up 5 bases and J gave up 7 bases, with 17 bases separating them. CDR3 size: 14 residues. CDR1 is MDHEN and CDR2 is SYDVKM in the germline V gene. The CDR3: CASSPRRTLGEAFF. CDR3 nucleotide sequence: TGTGCCAGCAGTCCGCGACGGACTCTTGGTGAAGCTTTCTTT. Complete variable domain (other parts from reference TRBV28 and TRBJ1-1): DVKVTQSSRYLVKRTGEKVFLECVQDMDHENMFWYRQDPGLGLRLIYFSYDVKMKEKGDIPEGYSVSREKKERFSLILESASTNQTSMYLCASSPRRTLGEAFFGQGTRLTVV.

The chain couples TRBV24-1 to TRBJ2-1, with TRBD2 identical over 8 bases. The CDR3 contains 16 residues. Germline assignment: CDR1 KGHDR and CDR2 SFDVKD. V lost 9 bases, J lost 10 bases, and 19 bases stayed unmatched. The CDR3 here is CATSNLLASGFTEQFF. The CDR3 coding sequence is TGTGCCACCTCGAATCTTCTGGCTAGCGGGTTTACCGAGCAGTTCTTC.

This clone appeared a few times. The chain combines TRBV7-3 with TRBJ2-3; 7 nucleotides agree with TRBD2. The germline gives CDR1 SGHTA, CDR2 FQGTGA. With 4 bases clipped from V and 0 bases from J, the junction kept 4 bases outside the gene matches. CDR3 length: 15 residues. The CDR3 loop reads CASSSYSGSTDTQYF. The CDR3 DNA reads TGTGCCAGCAGCTCTTATAGCGGGAGCACAGATACGCAGTATTTT.

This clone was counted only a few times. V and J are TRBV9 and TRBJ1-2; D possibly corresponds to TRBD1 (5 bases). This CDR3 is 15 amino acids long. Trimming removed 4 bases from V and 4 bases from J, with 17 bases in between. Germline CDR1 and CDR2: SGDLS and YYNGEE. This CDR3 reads CASSPHLSGGYGYTF. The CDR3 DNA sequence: TGTGCCAGCAGCCCCCACCTTTCCGGGGGCTATGGCTACACCTTC.

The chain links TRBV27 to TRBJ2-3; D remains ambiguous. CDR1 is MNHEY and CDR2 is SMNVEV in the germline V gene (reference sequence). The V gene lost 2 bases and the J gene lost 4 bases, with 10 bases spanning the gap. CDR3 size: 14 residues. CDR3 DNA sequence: TGTGCCAGCAGTTTAGGTTGGGCGGCAGATACGCAGTATTTT. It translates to CASSLGWAADTQYF.

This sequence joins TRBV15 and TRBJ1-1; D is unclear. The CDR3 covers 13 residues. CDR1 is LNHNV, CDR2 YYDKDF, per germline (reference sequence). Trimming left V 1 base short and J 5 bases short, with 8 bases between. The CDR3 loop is CATSRAALTEAFF. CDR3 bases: TGTGCCACCAGCAGAGCCGCTTTAACTGAAGCTTTCTTT.

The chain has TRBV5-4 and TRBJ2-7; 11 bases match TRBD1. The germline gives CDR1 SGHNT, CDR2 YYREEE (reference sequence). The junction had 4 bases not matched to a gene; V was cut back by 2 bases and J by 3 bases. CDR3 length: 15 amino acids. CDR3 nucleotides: TGTGCCAGCAGCTTCGGGACAGGGGGAATCTACGAGCAGTACTTC. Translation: CASSFGTGGIYEQYF. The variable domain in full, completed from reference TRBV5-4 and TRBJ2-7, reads ETGVTQSPTHLIKTRGQQVTLRCSSQSGHNTVSWYQQALGQGPQFIFQYYREEENGRGNFPPRFSGLQFPNYSSELNVNALELDDSALYLCASSFGTGGIYEQYFGPGTRLTVT.

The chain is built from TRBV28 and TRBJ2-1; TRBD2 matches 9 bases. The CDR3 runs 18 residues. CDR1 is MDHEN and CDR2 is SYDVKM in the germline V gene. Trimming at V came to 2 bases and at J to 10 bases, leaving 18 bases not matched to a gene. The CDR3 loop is CASSLEPDVAGVGREQFF. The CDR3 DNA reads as TGTGCCAGCAGTTTAGAGCCGGATGTAGCGGGAGTGGGTCGAGAGCAGTTCTTC.

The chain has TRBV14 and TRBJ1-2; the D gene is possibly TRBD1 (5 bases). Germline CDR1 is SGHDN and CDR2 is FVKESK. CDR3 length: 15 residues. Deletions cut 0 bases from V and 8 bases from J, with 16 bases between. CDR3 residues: CASSQEWGGRRGYTF. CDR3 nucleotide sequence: TGTGCCAGCAGCCAAGAATGGGGGGGACGTAGGGGCTACACCTTC. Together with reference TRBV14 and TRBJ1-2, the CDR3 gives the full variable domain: EAGVTQFPSHSVIEKGQTVTLRCDPISGHDNLYWYRRVMGKEIKFLLHFVKESKQDESGMPNNRFLAERTGGTYSTLKVQPAELEDSGVYFCASSQEWGGRRGYTFGSGTRLTVV.